The source of this T cell receptor beta chain is a study of PD-1 blockade in classical Hodgkin lymphoma. Study-level findings and limits: Baseline diversity was lower in partial responders and progressors than complete responders. Baseline TCR diversity was reportedly lower in newly diagnosed patients than healthy donors. Initiation of nivolumab under 1 year after ASCT led to exclusion of patients. Compared with baseline, CD4+ but not CD8+ TCR diversity had risen significantly by C4D1.

Germline V CDR1 and CDR2: SGHTA, FQGTGA. Trimming took 5 bases from V and 2 from J, leaving 15 bases between them. The CDR3 length is 16 residues. Libraries were prepared by immunoSEQ multiplex PCR; TCRdb keeps only in-frame clonotypes and omits some of them. The sample holds more than 90,000 clones; around 80% are singletons and the top ten take 9.4%. Turning to this clone: Its specificity is unknown.

As to time point: cycle 4 day 1 (C4D1), after about 6 weeks of nivolumab. No patient escaped relapse after autologous stem cell transplantation, and brentuximab vedotin exposure varied. The receptor was isolated from a human donor with classical Hodgkin lymphoma. Sequenced material: peripheral blood mononuclear cells (PBMCs), taken before the fourth cycle of nivolumab. The chain couples TRBV7-3 to TRBJ2-2; D remains unclear. The CDR3 nucleotides read TGTGCCAGCAGCAGAACGGCGACACATAACACCGGGGAGCTGTTTTTT. Protein: CASSRTATHNTGELFF.